This T cell receptor beta chain came from a study of shared clonotypes between healthy human individuals (TCRdb year 2020). At the level of the whole study: A couple of women and a few men aged 18 to 49 years were included in the cohort. For each donor, CD4 naive and CD4 memory were each given three plates, CD8 naive was given two plates, and CD8 memory was given one plate. Libraries were prepared and TCR repertoires were sequenced by different laboratories using diverse techniques, in order to increase sequencing depth and limit assay-specific biases. Each donor's leukapheresis produced roughly between about 0.8 and 8.9 billion PBMCs. The study deeply sequenced blood TCR repertoires of roughly five healthy adults to estimate repertoire size and the extent of clonotype sharing between individuals.

Including cysteine and phenylalanine, the CDR3 has 13 amino acids. Only the CDR3 portion is preserved as DNA: 39 bases, with reading frame beginning at the first base. Looking up the germline V gene yields CDR1 SGHDT and CDR2 YYEEEE. Trimming accounts for 4 bases at V and 9 bases at J, while the number of junction bases matched to no gene is 5. Summary of the overall study and its limitations: Because the study included only a small number of donors, the genetic and exposure-history diversity represented was limited. Larger estimated clonotype richness was generally found for naive subsets than for memory subsets. Compared with non-shared clonotypes, the clonotypes found in all four sorted-subset donors had higher generation probabilities. Incomplete sequencing was indicated by rarefaction of sorted-subset datasets, despite the large sequencing depth. Roughly 5% of naive CD4, 3.5% of naive CD8, approximately 2.2% of memory CD4, and 0.4% of memory CD8 clonotypes were shared across several donors. Based on pairwise subsampling, the degree of clonotype sharing among donors was expected to be affected by sequencing depth. Only blood was sampled, and tissue TCR repertoires likely differ from those in blood.

The donors were healthy, HIV-negative adults who had no recently reported acute infections or vaccinations. Every donor was a Caucasian adult residing in Nashville, Tennessee, USA. CD4+ T cells were enriched by magnetic negative selection, after which naive cells were positively selected on CD45RA and the negative fraction was taken as the memory subset. Blood was collected by leukapheresis, and PBMCs were isolated by Ficoll-Histopaque density gradient centrifugation and then cryopreserved in liquid nitrogen vapor phase. Analytical flow cytometry was used to check the purity and quantity of every magnetically sorted T cell population. Genomic DNA was isolated from each sorted fraction and quantified by UV absorbance on a Nanodrop 2000c. Using the deep immunoSEQ assay, multiplex PCR amplified TCR CDR3 regions from genomic DNA. Genomic DNA extracted from each cell subset was distributed evenly over all wells of several immunoSEQ 96-well plates, and each plate served as one replicate. For sorted subsets, 200 to 250 ng of genomic DNA, equivalent to some 30,000 T cell genomes, went into each replicate PCR. Purified libraries were quantified with a Qubit 3.0 fluorometer, sized on a Bioanalyzer 2100, and re-quantified with the KAPA Library Quantification kit. Every immunoSEQ 96-well plate was sequenced on a separate single-read 150-cycle Illumina NextSeq 550 flow cell. The authors' pipeline ran thus. Because only junctional sequences without quality scores were contained in the immunoSEQ output, filtering matching that applied to full-length reads could not be performed. To assign V/J genes and CDR3, sequences were annotated using PyIR, a Python wrapper for IgBLAST v1.9, with IMGT germline references. Any read was removed if the V/J assignment was weak (E-value above 1e-6), the CDR3 was missing, or the read contained stop codons, out-of-frame junctions, or ambiguous translated residues. V3J clonotypes were defined as sequences sharing the same inferred V gene, J gene, and CDR3 amino acid sequence. Percentage overlap between repertoires was calculated by dividing the number of shared unique clonotypes by the size of the smaller repertoire. Repertoire richness was assessed with RTK rarefaction, the Chao1 estimator, and Recon v2.1 estimates of unobserved clonotypes. For all TCRbeta clonotypes obtained by the gDNA method from a few donors, generation probabilities were computed with OLGA. Held by TCRdb, this immuneACCESS table contains in-frame sequences only and omits some clones. Under half of the omission traces to an unresolved V gene where checked; the cause of the rest is unknown. V and J calls and clone size are as listed in that table; D and trimming were resolved from the DNA. This sample comprises some 2.1 million clones, 95% of them detected only once. The ten top clones hold 0.13% of the sample.

Notes on this clone: The antigen it binds to is not known. Base qualities are not recorded, but no much larger clone differs from it by a single base.

Sequenced material: naive CD4+ T cells sorted from blood. The cell subset or site label of this sample denotes: CD45RA+ positively selected. The rearrangement combines TRBV5-6 with TRBJ2-1; 9 bases in the junction line up with TRBD1. This receptor was obtained from a man in his late teens or twenties in good health. The nucleotides are TGTGCCAGCAGCCCAGGGACAGGGCCTGAGCAGTTCTTC. Its amino acids are CASSPGTGPEQFF. With the rest looked up from the reference TRBV5-6 and TRBJ2-1 genes rather than sequenced, the full variable domain is DAGVTQSPTHLIKTRGQQVTLRCSPKSGHDTVSWYQQALGQGPQFIFQYYEEEERQRGNFPDRFSGHQFPNYSSELNVNALLLGDSALYLCASSPGTGPEQFFGPGTRLTVL.